These 2 T cell receptor beta chains were all obtained from the same sample, sequenced in a study of blood T cell repertoires in COVID-19. Measured with immunoSEQ multiplex PCR; TCRdb has only the in-frame clones, and not every one. The sample lists about 160,000 clones, 84% seen once, with roughly 2.3% in the top ten. The sequenced sample consisted of peripheral blood. These receptors were collected from a man between 65 and 85 years old with acute or convalescent COVID-19.

This clone has only one observation. V usage is TRBV2 and J usage is TRBJ2-7; tentative D call: TRBD1 (6 bases). Trimming cost V 0 bases and J 3 bases, with 6 bases left between them. This CDR3 region has 13 residues. CDR1 is SNHLY and CDR2 is FYNNEI in the germline V gene. The CDR3 sequence is CASSEAGHYEQYF. In DNA, the CDR3 is TGTGCCAGCAGTGAAGCGGGACACTACGAGCAGTACTTC. Full variable domain (outside the CDR3, taken from reference TRBV2 and TRBJ2-7): EPEVTQTPSHQVTQMGQEVILRCVPISNHLYFYWYRQILGQKVEFLVSFYNNEISEKSEIFDDQFSVERPDGSNFTLKIRSTKLEDSAMYFCASSEAGHYEQYFGPGTRLTVT.

V usage is TRBV30 and J usage is TRBJ1-3, with D tentatively TRBD1 (6 bases). The CDR3 has 15 amino acids. The ends were cut back, 2 bases at V and 2 bases at J, with 13 bases in the middle. Germline V gene sequence: CDR1 GTSNPN, CDR2 SVGIG (reference sequence). CDR3 bases: TGTGCCTGGAGTCCCCGCAGGGGACCTGGAAACACCATATATTTT. Translated, it gives CAWSPRRGPGNTIYF.